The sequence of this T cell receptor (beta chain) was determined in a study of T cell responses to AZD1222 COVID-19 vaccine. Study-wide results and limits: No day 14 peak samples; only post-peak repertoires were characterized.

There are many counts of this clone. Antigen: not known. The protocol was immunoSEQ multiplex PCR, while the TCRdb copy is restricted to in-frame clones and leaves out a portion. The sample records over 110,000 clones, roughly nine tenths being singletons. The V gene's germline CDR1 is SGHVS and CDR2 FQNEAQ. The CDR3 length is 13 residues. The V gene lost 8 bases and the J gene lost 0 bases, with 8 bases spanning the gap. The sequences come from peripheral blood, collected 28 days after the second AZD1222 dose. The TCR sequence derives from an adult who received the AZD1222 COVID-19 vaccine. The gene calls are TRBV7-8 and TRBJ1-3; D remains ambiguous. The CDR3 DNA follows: TGTGCCAGCGCCACTGGCTCTGGAAACACCATATATTTT. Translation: CASATGSGNTIYF. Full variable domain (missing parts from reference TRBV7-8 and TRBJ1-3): GAGVSQSPRYKVAKRGQDVALRCDPISGHVSLFWYQQALGQGPEFLTYFQNEAQLDKSGLPSDRFFAERPEGSVSTLKIQRTQQEDSAVYLCASATGSGNTIYFGEGSWLTVV.